The 20 T cell receptor beta chains in this list originate from one sample, sequenced in a study of response to subunit inactivated influenza vaccine. TCRdb reprocessed the RT-PCR reads with MiXCR, giving one entry per CDR3 protein. Of 630,000 or so distinct CDR3 sequences in the sample, approximately 14% were seen once. The source was PBMCs from blood, collected roughly 12 days after vaccination. The receptors originated from a middle-aged man who received an inactivated influenza vaccine.

There are a few counts of this clonotype. The rearrangement uses TRBV6-2 or TRBV6-3 and TRBJ2-7; D unresolved. Trimming took 3 bases from V and 6 from J, leaving 18 bases between them. CDR3 length: 15 residues. Germline V lookup: CDR1 MNHEY, CDR2 SVGEGT. CDR3 bases: TGTGCCAGCAGTTATTTTTGGCCAAATACCCTCGAGCAGTACTTC. Its protein product is CASSYFWPNTLEQYF.

Points on this clonotype: A read error may produce the germline difference seen at one junction end. The J gene is TRBJ2-7, the V gene TRBV12-3 or TRBV12-4, with a tentative D call TRBD2 (5 bases). The length of the CDR3 is 11 residues. The chain's CDR3 is CASSLGERVHF. The DNA of the CDR3 is TGTGCCAGCAGTCTCGGGGAGAGGGTGCACTTC.

This clonotype was observed a handful of times. The V gene is TRBV10-3, the J gene TRBJ2-7, with 10 bases aligning to TRBD1. The germline V gene has CDR1 ENHRY and CDR2 SYGVKD. This CDR3 has 16 residues. V lost 6 bases and J lost 4; bases outside the gene matches: 12. CDR3 sequence reads: CAIRGDTGTGDYEQYF. The DNA of the CDR3 is TGTGCCATCAGGGGAGATACCGGGACAGGGGATTACGAGCAGTACTTC.

The chain links TRBV7-8 to TRBJ2-2, with a weak D call TRBD2 (6 bases). V lost 2 bases and J lost 6, with 10 bases in between. The germline gives CDR1 SGHVS, CDR2 FQNEAQ. The CDR3 spans 14 residues. The CDR3 spells CASSLSSGPGELFF. CDR3 sequence (DNA): TGTGCCAGCAGCTTATCAAGCGGGCCCGGGGAGCTGTTTTTT.

V usage is TRBV9 and J usage is TRBJ1-1; the D is unclear. V dropped 0 bases and J dropped 10 bases, with 13 bases sitting between them. The CDR3 covers 13 residues. CDR1 and CDR2 (germline): SGDLS, YYNGEE. CDR3 in DNA: TGTGCCAGCAGCGTAGACAGTCATCATAGAGCTTTCTTT. Translated: CASSVDSHHRAFF.

The chain is built from TRBV7-9 and TRBJ2-1; weak D call: TRBD2 (5 bases). This CDR3 spans 15 amino acids. Trimming shortened V by 4 bases and J by 4 bases, and 14 bases separated the two germline ends. Germline lookup yields CDR1 SEHNR and CDR2 FQNEAQ (reference sequence). The CDR3 region has the DNA TGTGCCAGCAGCTACTCATTCGGGGAGTACAATGAGCAGTTCTTC. Translation gives CASSYSFGEYNEQFF.

The chain employs TRBV6-1 and TRBJ1-5; D gene uncertain. The CDR3 totals 13 residues. The V end was cut by 2 bases, the J end by 11 bases, with 13 bases between. Germline V gene lookup returns CDR1 MNHNS and CDR2 SASEGT. The CDR3 region has the DNA TGTGCCAGCAGTGAATCGGTCAGAGTGACCCAGCATTTT. Translating it yields CASSESVRVTQHF.

In this sample, this clonotype turned up many times. V and J are TRBV12-3 or TRBV12-4 and TRBJ2-7, with a possible D match to TRBD2 (5 bases). The germline V and J ends were trimmed by 5 bases and 9 bases, with 14 bases remaining between them. This CDR3 spans 12 amino acids. The CDR3 region has the DNA TGTGCCAGCAGTACGACTTCGAGCGGGCAGTACTTC. This sequence encodes CASSTTSSGQYF.

The chain is built from TRBV5-1 and TRBJ2-7, with D unclear. In germline, CDR1 is SGHRS, CDR2 YFSETQ. This CDR3 is built from 14 residues. V gave up 5 bases and J gave up 0 bases, with 12 bases separating them. CDR3 sequence (DNA): TGCGCCAGCAGTGAAGGGTCGGGCTCCTACGAGCAGTACTTC. Translation: CASSEGSGSYEQYF.

The chain carries TRBV4-1 and TRBJ2-7; perhaps TRBD1 as D (6 bases). With the DNA end fitting TRBJ2-1 better, the J assignment may be wrong. Germline V gene sequence: CDR1 MGHRA, CDR2 YSYEKL. The CDR3 has 12 amino acids. CDR3 sequence: CASSQTGFEQFF. CDR3 sequence (DNA): TGCGCCAGCAGCCAAACAGGGTTCGAGCAGTTCTTC.

V is TRBV12-3 or TRBV12-4 and J is TRBJ2-5; 7 positions agree with TRBD1. The length of the CDR3 is 15 residues. J lost 2 bases, V lost 6 bases, and 9 bases had no gene match. This chain's CDR3 is CASSLGDSLQETQYF. The CDR3 coding sequence is TGTGCCAGCAGCCTTGGGGACAGCTTGCAAGAGACCCAGTACTTC.

This clonotype was detected only a few times. The CDR3 here is CASSEIQGNYGYTF. CDR3 DNA: TGTGCCAGCAGCGAGATACAGGGAAACTATGGCTACACCTTC. The rearrangement uses TRBV5-6 and TRBJ1-2, with D possibly being TRBD1 (6 bases). V lost 4 bases and J lost 2, with 12 bases in between. The CDR3 is made up of 14 amino acids. The germline CDR1 and CDR2 sequences are SGHDT and YYEEEE. Combining the CDR3 with reference TRBV5-6 and TRBJ1-2 gives the whole variable domain DAGVTQSPTHLIKTRGQQVTLRCSPKSGHDTVSWYQQALGQGPQFIFQYYEEEERQRGNFPDRFSGHQFPNYSSELNVNALLLGDSALYLCASSEIQGNYGYTFGSGTRLTVV.

This clonotype was counted only a few times. The chain has TRBV7-2 and TRBJ2-1; 10 bases line up with TRBD2. In germline, CDR1 is SGHTA, CDR2 FQGNSA. The length of the CDR3 is 15 residues. V lost 5 bases to trimming and J lost 8 bases; unmatched junction nucleotides: 9. CDR3 in amino acids: CASSLAGLAIDEQFF. CDR3 DNA sequence: TGTGCCAGCAGCCTTGCGGGACTAGCGATCGATGAGCAGTTCTTC.

This clonotype was counted a few times. The chain carries TRBV12-3 or TRBV12-4 and TRBJ2-1, with 11 bases matching TRBD2. With 6 bases clipped from V and 5 bases from J, the junction kept 6 bases outside the gene matches. The CDR3 runs 15 residues. The CDR3 region is CASRRSTSGNNEQFF. The CDR3 nucleotides read TGTGCCAGCAGGCGTTCGACTAGCGGGAACAATGAGCAGTTCTTC.

This clonotype appeared a few times. The CDR3 spells CASSFSGGPPKQETQYF. CDR3 DNA sequence: TGTGCCAGCAGTTTCAGCGGGGGGCCCCCAAAACAAGAGACCCAGTACTTC. The V call is TRBV12-3 or TRBV12-4, the J call TRBJ2-5, with TRBD2 matching 9 bases. With V trimmed by 3 bases and J by 2 bases, 10 bases remained unmatched. This CDR3 is built from 17 residues.

This clonotype was counted many times. The chain links TRBV5-1 to TRBJ2-5; 7 nucleotides match TRBD2. CDR1 is SGHRS, CDR2 YFSETQ, per germline. J was trimmed by 5 bases and V by 1 base; bases with no gene match: 8. CDR3 length: 15 residues. The CDR3 coding sequence is TGCGCCAGCAGCTTGCGGGGAGGGTCTGGGGAGACCCAGTACTTC. Protein: CASSLRGGSGETQYF.

The chain has TRBV7-9 and TRBJ2-1; weak D call: TRBD2 (6 bases). The V gene lost 5 bases and the J gene lost 2 bases, with 19 bases spanning the gap. Germline assignment: CDR1 SEHNR and CDR2 FQNEAQ (reference sequence). The CDR3 is 17 residues long. CDR3 loop: CASSTYGSQGAYNEQFF. In DNA form, the CDR3 reads TGTGCCAGCAGCACTTACGGGAGCCAGGGAGCCTACAATGAGCAGTTCTTC.

To note about this clonotype: A much larger clone differs from this one at a single base, so this may be a read error. V usage is TRBV20-1 and J usage is TRBJ2-5; TRBD1 matches 8 bases. Germline CDR1 reads DFQATT; CDR2 reads SNEGSKA (reference sequence). CDR3 length: 13 residues. The CDR3 DNA reads TGCAGTGCTAGGGCAGGGGGCCAAGGGACCCAGTACTTC. It is translated as CSARAGGQGTQYF.

This chain joins TRBV2 and TRBJ2-7; D is perhaps TRBD1 or TRBD2 (6 bases each). The CDR3 length is 14 residues. V lost 1 base and J lost 5, with 12 bases in between. The germline V gene encodes CDR1 SNHLY and CDR2 FYNNEI. The CDR3 region has the DNA TGTGCCAGCAGTGAAGGGGGGGCGGTACACGAGCAGTACTTC. It is translated as CASSEGGAVHEQYF.

This clonotype was picked up a small number of times. V is TRBV24-1 and J is TRBJ2-7; D gene ambiguous. The germline V gene encodes CDR1 KGHDR and CDR2 SFDVKD. This CDR3 is built from 12 residues. V lost 5 bases and J lost 3, with 7 bases in between. CDR3 DNA: TGTGCCACCAGTGTGGGGAACTACGAGCAGTACTTC. Translating gives CATSVGNYEQYF.